Each of the 26 T cell receptor beta chains below was sequenced from the same sample in a study of cytomegalovirus exposure and HLA in healthy donors. PCR used 60 Vbeta primers and 13 Jbeta primers. The method was immunoSEQ multiplex PCR; TCRdb's version includes in-frame clones alone and lacks a portion of them. The sample carries roughly 180,000 clones, 60% to 80% recorded once. Sequencing used PBMCs. The receptors were sampled from a man in his fifties in good health and CMV-seropositive.

This clone has a handful of counts. The CDR3 sequence: CASSVNQGVSGNTIYF. The CDR3 nucleotides are TGTGCCAGCAGCGTAAATCAGGGGGTCTCTGGAAACACCATATATTTT. The genes are TRBV9 and TRBJ1-3; 7 nucleotides line up with TRBD1. Germline values: CDR1 SGDLS, CDR2 YYNGEE. V dropped 1 base and J dropped 0; count of bases not matched to a gene: 4. CDR3 size: 16 residues.

The chain couples TRBV9 to TRBJ1-1; TRBD1 is a possible D gene (6 bases). The germline gives CDR1 SGDLS, CDR2 YYNGEE. V was cut by 3 bases and J by 9 bases, with 24 bases left in between. The CDR3 consists of 16 residues. The chain's CDR3 is CASSAQKRGYPRKAFF. The CDR3 DNA follows: TGTGCCAGCAGCGCCCAAAAGAGGGGGTATCCCCGTAAAGCTTTCTTT.

This clone was seen only a few times. J is TRBJ2-3 and V is TRBV11-3; 9 positions agree with TRBD1. The germline V gene has CDR1 SGHNT and CDR2 YENEEA. V gave up 6 bases and J gave up 2 bases; unmatched junction bases: 9. The CDR3 consists of 16 residues. The CDR3 nucleotides read TGTGCCAGCAGTTTAAATACAGGGGGCTACACAGATACGCAGTATTTT. It specifies CASSLNTGGYTDTQYF.

The chain carries TRBV7-9 and TRBJ2-1; 12 nucleotides match TRBD1. Trimming removed 2 bases from V and 6 bases from J; junction bases left unmatched: 2. Germline lookup yields CDR1 SEHNR and CDR2 FQNEAQ (reference sequence). CDR3 length equals 15 residues. The CDR3 protein is CASSLPGQGANEQFF. Here the CDR3 DNA reads TGTGCCAGCAGCTTACCGGGACAGGGGGCCAATGAGCAGTTCTTC.

This clone was picked up one time. The gene calls are TRBV5-4 and TRBJ2-3; TRBD2 matches at 7 bases. The CDR3 length is 15 residues. Germline lookup yields CDR1 SGHNT and CDR2 YYREEE (reference sequence). V shed 9 bases, J shed 3 bases, and the junction held 13 bases outside the gene matches. CDR3 region: CAIKGRGNVTDTQYF. CDR3 nucleotides: TGTGCCATTAAAGGGAGGGGAAACGTGACAGATACGCAGTATTTT.

The rearrangement uses TRBV2 and TRBJ2-3, with D uncertain. CDR1 and CDR2 (germline): SNHLY, FYNNEI. This CDR3 is built from 13 residues. V lost 2 bases and J 5 bases, leaving 8 bases between the germline ends. The CDR3 spells CASSELDVDTQYF. The CDR3 DNA sequence: TGTGCCAGCAGTGAACTAGATGTAGATACGCAGTATTTT.

The V gene is TRBV5-4, the J gene TRBJ2-2, with 7 bases matching TRBD2. The CDR3 is made up of 14 amino acids. Per the germline V gene, CDR1 is SGHNT and CDR2 is YYREEE (reference sequence). V was clipped by 4 bases and J by 5 bases; unmatched bases: 5. The DNA of the CDR3 is TGTGCCAGCAGCCCTCCGGGGGGAACCGGGGAGCTGTTTTTT. Translated, it gives CASSPPGGTGELFF.

The chain is built from TRBV4-3 and TRBJ1-2; D gene ambiguous. This CDR3 spans 15 amino acids. Deletions cut 0 bases from V and 6 bases from J, with 14 bases between. Per germline, CDR1 LGHNA and CDR2 YSLEER. The CDR3 DNA reads TGCGCCAGCAGCCAAGATCCCCGGACGGGAGATGGCTACACCTTC. Residues: CASSQDPRTGDGYTF.

This chain links TRBV4-1 with TRBJ2-3, with TRBD1 matching 12 bases. V dropped 4 bases and J dropped 5; count of bases not matched to a gene: 10. CDR3 length: 17 residues. Germline values: CDR1 MGHRA, CDR2 YSYEKL. The DNA for the CDR3 is TGCGCCAGCAGCCGCTCCGGGACAGGGGGCAGGATAGATACGCAGTATTTT. Translating it yields CASSRSGTGGRIDTQYF.

The V call is TRBV4-3, the J call TRBJ2-5; TRBD2 might be the D (6 bases). The ends were cut back, 2 bases at V and 4 bases at J, with 11 bases in the middle. Germline CDR1 LGHNA, CDR2 YSLEER. The CDR3 loop spans 14 amino acids. This chain's CDR3 is CASSQTGTGETQYF. The CDR3 nucleotides are TGCGCCAGCAGCCAAACCGGGACTGGAGAGACCCAGTACTTC.

The chain carries TRBV5-1 and TRBJ2-5; possibly TRBD1 for D (6 bases). The CDR3 has 15 amino acids. Germline loops: CDR1 SGHRS, CDR2 YFSETQ. V shed 1 base and J shed 4 bases, with 14 bases lying between them. CDR3 in amino acids: CASSLSLGAGETQYF. CDR3 bases: TGCGCCAGCAGCTTGAGTCTGGGGGCCGGAGAGACCCAGTACTTC.

The chain carries TRBV13 and TRBJ2-3, with 13 bases fitting TRBD2. This CDR3 spans 17 amino acids. The V gene end was trimmed by 5 bases and the J gene end by 4 bases; junction bases not matched to a gene: 9. Per the germline V gene, CDR1 is PRHDT and CDR2 is FYEKMQ (reference sequence). The chain's CDR3 is CASSPGTSGAQADTQYF. In nucleotides, the CDR3 is TGTGCCAGCAGCCCCGGGACTAGCGGGGCGCAGGCAGATACGCAGTATTTT.

This chain joins TRBV27 and TRBJ2-2, with a tentative D call TRBD1 (7 bases). The CDR3 is made up of 15 amino acids. In germline, CDR1 is MNHEY, CDR2 SMNVEV (reference sequence). Trimming took off 1 base at V and 6 bases at J, with 12 bases between the two ends. CDR3 nucleotide sequence: TGTGCCAGCAGTTTATGGAGGGGGCAAGCCGGGGAGCTGTTTTTT. Protein product: CASSLWRGQAGELFF.

As for this clone: An end of the junction differs from the germline gene, which may be a read error. The V gene is TRBV6-5, the J gene TRBJ2-1, with D unclear. CDR3 length equals 15 residues. Germline V lookup: CDR1 MNHEY, CDR2 SVGAGI. CDR3 sequence reads: CASSYAGSSYNKQFF. DNA of the CDR3: TGTGCCAGCAGTTACGCAGGCAGCTCCTACAATAAGCAGTTCTTC.

This clone was detected once. This sequence joins TRBV28 and TRBJ1-2; the D is unclear. Germline CDR1 reads MDHEN; CDR2 reads SYDVKM. CDR3 size: 15 residues. The V and J ends lost 3 bases and 5 bases respectively, with 16 bases between them. CDR3 loop: CASSLGQVDRYGYTF. CDR3 sequence (DNA): TGTGCCAGCAGTTTGGGCCAGGTTGATAGGTATGGCTACACCTTC.

The CDR3 DNA reads TGCGCCAGCAGCTTGGGATCGGGGGGGCTCGCCTACGAGCAGTACGTC. Encoded protein: CASSLGSGGLAYEQYV. This chain uses TRBV5-1 with TRBJ2-7; 8 nucleotides line up with TRBD2. Per the germline V gene, CDR1 is SGHRS and CDR2 is YFSETQ. The CDR3 runs 16 residues. J gave up 2 bases and V 0 bases, and 7 bases lay outside the gene matches.

In DNA, the CDR3 is TGTGCCAGCAGCGTCTACGGGAACAATGAGCAGTTCTTC. Translating it yields CASSVYGNNEQFF. The rearrangement links TRBV9 to TRBJ2-1; TRBD2 might be the D (5 bases). V was cut by 2 bases and J by 5 bases, with 8 bases left in between. The CDR3 runs to 13 residues. Per the germline V gene, CDR1 is SGDLS and CDR2 is YYNGEE. Together with reference TRBV9 and TRBJ2-1, the CDR3 gives the full variable domain: DSGVTQTPKHLITATGQRVTLRCSPRSGDLSVYWYQQSLDQGLQFLIQYYNGEERAKGNILERFSAQQFPDLHSELNLSSLELGDSALYFCASSVYGNNEQFFGPGTRLTVL.

This chain links TRBV5-8 with TRBJ2-3; no definite D call. Germline loops: CDR1 SGHTS, CDR2 YDEGEE. V gave up 4 bases and J gave up 0 bases, with 12 bases separating them. The CDR3 has 15 residues. The CDR3: CASSPFISSTDTQYF. CDR3 nucleotide sequence: TGTGCCAGCAGCCCGTTTATTTCTAGCACAGATACGCAGTATTTT.

The V and J genes are TRBV7-3 and TRBJ2-3; 8 positions agree with TRBD1. The trim removed 4 bases at V and 12 bases at J, leaving 6 bases unmatched. The germline gives CDR1 SGHTA, CDR2 FQGTGA. The CDR3 totals 12 residues. The CDR3 DNA reads TGTGCCAGCAGCTCCGGGACAGGTTTACAGTATTTT. Amino acids: CASSSGTGLQYF.

The chain joins TRBV6-6 to TRBJ2-6; D perhaps matches TRBD1 (5 bases). V lost 7 bases and J lost 0, with 13 bases in between. The length of the CDR3 is 16 residues. The germline V gene encodes CDR1 MNHNY and CDR2 SVGAGI (reference sequence). The CDR3 nucleotides read TGTGCCAGCACCCACAGGAATCCCTCTGGGGCCAACGTCCTGACTTTC. Its translation: CASTHRNPSGANVLTF.

A few counts support this clone. This chain links TRBV11-2 with TRBJ1-6; tentatively, D is TRBD1 (6 bases). V was shortened by 2 bases and J by 10 bases, with 15 bases between the two germline ends. Looked up from germline, CDR1 is SGHAT and CDR2 is FQNNGV. The CDR3 has 15 residues. Here the CDR3 DNA reads TGTGCCAGCAGCTTACCCCCGGGACAACTCTCACCCCTCCACTTT. Protein: CASSLPPGQLSPLHF.

This chain joins TRBV21-1 and TRBJ2-2; the table gives TRBD2 as D, unverified against the DNA. TRBV21-1 is flagged as a pseudogene. The CDR3 runs to 15 residues. CDR3 nucleotides: TGTGCCAGCAGCAAGAACTGCCCGAACACCGGGGAGCTGTTTTTT. Translated, it gives CASSKNCPNTGELFF.

The V call is TRBV5-1, the J call TRBJ2-2, with 7 positions matching TRBD2. The V gene end was trimmed by 1 base and the J gene end by 3 bases; junction bases not matched to a gene: 6. CDR3 length equals 16 residues. Per the germline V gene, CDR1 is SGHRS and CDR2 is YFSETQ. CDR3 bases: TGCGCCAGCAGCTTGCGTCTAGCGGATTACACCGGGGAGCTGTTTTTT. It codes for CASSLRLADYTGELFF.

The rearrangement joins TRBV29-1 to TRBJ1-3, with a weak D call TRBD1 (6 bases). Germline loops: CDR1 SQVTM, CDR2 ANQGSEA. V lost 6 bases, J lost 3 bases, and 12 bases lay in between. The CDR3 sequence is 13 residues long. CDR3 in DNA: TGCAGCGTGGAACAGGGTGGTGGAAACACCATATATTTT. It codes for CSVEQGGGNTIYF.

V usage is TRBV28 and J usage is TRBJ2-7; TRBD1 aligns across 7 bases. Germline V gene data show CDR1 as MDHEN and CDR2 as SYDVKM. The V segment lost 5 bases and the J segment 2 bases; nucleotides outside the gene matches: 3. This CDR3 region has 13 residues. CDR3 loop: CASSHRGTYEQYF. The CDR3 DNA follows: TGTGCCAGCAGTCACAGGGGAACCTACGAGCAGTACTTC.

This chain connects TRBV7-9 to TRBJ1-1; D may be TRBD1 (6 bases). Per germline, CDR1 SEHNR and CDR2 FQNEAQ (reference sequence). The CDR3 runs to 13 residues. The V and J ends lost 5 bases and 6 bases respectively, with 13 bases between them. CDR3 protein: CASSPGGHAEAFF. CDR3 bases: TGTGCCAGCAGCCCGGGGGGGCACGCTGAAGCTTTCTTT. The full variable domain, with the rest looked up from reference TRBV7-9 and TRBJ1-1, is DTGVSQNPRHKITKRGQNVTFRCDPISEHNRLYWYRQTLGQGPEFLTYFQNEAQLEKSRLLSDRFSAERPKGSFSTLEIQRTEQGDSAMYLCASSPGGHAEAFFGQGTRLTVV.